Presented here are 29 T cell receptor beta chains from one specimen sequenced in a study of blood T cell repertoires in COVID-19. Sequencing was performed with immunoSEQ multiplex PCR; in TCRdb, only in-frame clones are kept and a portion is missing. The data contain about 190,000 clones, around 86% of them singletons. The sample comprised peripheral blood. Every receptor here comes from a man aged 40-50 years with acute or convalescent COVID-19.

This rearrangement joins TRBV7-3 to TRBJ2-1; 8 bases fit TRBD2. The trim removed 5 bases at V and 0 bases at J, leaving 6 bases unmatched. There are 16 residues in the CDR3. Germline V gene lookup returns CDR1 SGHTA and CDR2 FQGTGA. Here the CDR3 reads CASSLLAGPSYNEQFF. The CDR3 nucleotides read TGTGCCAGCAGCCTCCTAGCGGGCCCCTCCTACAATGAGCAGTTCTTC.

The chain carries TRBV5-1 and TRBJ1-3; D is perhaps TRBD1 (6 bases). The V gene's germline CDR1 is SGHRS and CDR2 YFSETQ. The CDR3 contains 16 residues. V was clipped by 0 bases and J by 0 bases, with 10 bases between them. CDR3 sequence: CASSLGDINSGNTIYF. The CDR3 region has the DNA TGCGCCAGCAGCTTGGGGGACATAAACTCTGGAAACACCATATATTTT.

The chain links TRBV28 to TRBJ1-4, with D possibly TRBD1 on 5 matching bases. V lost 7 bases, J lost 1 base, and 10 bases lay in between. CDR1 MDHEN and CDR2 SYDVKM come from the germline V gene. This CDR3 has 14 amino acids. This CDR3 is CASTYTGTNEKLFF. The CDR3 DNA is TGTGCCAGCACATATACAGGAACTAATGAAAAACTGTTTTTT.

As to this clone: At the DNA level, this CDR3 is encoded by other sequences in the same sample as well. The chain couples TRBV28 to TRBJ1-1; D perhaps matches TRBD1 (5 bases). This CDR3 has 13 residues. From germline, CDR1 is MDHEN and CDR2 SYDVKM. The ends were cut back, 11 bases at V and 0 bases at J, with 13 bases in the middle. CDR3 nucleotides: TGTGCCGCCGGGGGTGCCGTGAACACTGAAGCTTTCTTT. Amino acid sequence: CAAGGAVNTEAFF.

The chain carries TRBV9 and TRBJ1-3; D call uncertain. The germline V and J ends were trimmed by 0 bases and 0 bases, with 7 bases remaining between them. The CDR3 covers 15 residues. Germline V gene sequence: CDR1 SGDLS, CDR2 YYNGEE. CDR3 in amino acids: CASSVEPSSGNTIYF. DNA for the CDR3: TGTGCCAGCAGCGTAGAACCGAGCTCTGGAAACACCATATATTTT.

This clone was seen a handful of times. This chain connects TRBV2 to TRBJ1-5; 9 bases agree with TRBD1. Germline CDR1 is SNHLY and CDR2 is FYNNEI. V lost 7 bases to trimming and J lost 2 bases; unmatched junction nucleotides: 6. CDR3 length: 15 amino acids. The CDR3 sequence is CASKKDRGRNQPQHF. The CDR3 bases are TGTGCCAGCAAAAAGGACAGGGGTCGCAATCAGCCCCAGCATTTT.

This clone was counted once. The V and J genes are TRBV21-1 and TRBJ2-5; the DNA was not used to check the table's D call, TRBD2. TRBV21-1 is a pseudogene. This CDR3 comprises 16 residues. DNA for the CDR3: TGTGCCAGCAGCAAAACGCTAGCGGGGGGAAGGGAGACCCAGTACTTC. It encodes CASSKTLAGGRETQYF.

This rearrangement joins TRBV5-1 to TRBJ2-7; tentative D call: TRBD1 (5 bases). This CDR3 spans 15 amino acids. In germline, CDR1 is SGHRS, CDR2 YFSETQ. V gave up 0 bases and J gave up 0 bases, with 10 bases separating them. CDR3 in amino acids: CASSLVDSSSYEQYF. As DNA, the CDR3 is TGCGCCAGCAGCTTGGTTGACAGTAGCTCCTACGAGCAGTACTTC.

CDR3 sequence reads: CAWWRQGLSTEAFF. CDR3 nucleotide sequence: TGTGCCTGGTGGAGACAGGGTTTAAGCACTGAAGCTTTCTTT. The genes are TRBV30 and TRBJ1-1; 7 bases align to TRBD1. Germline CDR1 and CDR2: GTSNPN and SVGIG (reference sequence). The CDR3 is 14 residues long. V lost 5 bases and J lost 4; bases outside the gene matches: 10.

This chain joins TRBV5-1 and TRBJ2-3; TRBD1 matches 7 bases. Trimming removed 0 bases from V and 2 bases from J; junction bases left unmatched: 12. The CDR3 contains 18 residues. CDR1 is SGHRS, CDR2 YFSETQ, per germline. CDR3 sequence reads: CASSLVVLLGTATDTQYF. The CDR3 coding sequence is TGCGCCAGCAGCTTGGTCGTCCTCTTAGGGACAGCCACAGATACGCAGTATTTT. Variable domain in full (rest from reference TRBV5-1 and TRBJ2-3): KAGVTQTPRYLIKTRGQQVTLSCSPISGHRSVSWYQQTPGQGLQFLFEYFSETQRNKGNFPGRFSGRQFSNSRSEMNVSTLELGDSALYLCASSLVVLLGTATDTQYFGPGTRLTVL.

The chain employs TRBV18 and TRBJ2-5; weak D call: TRBD2 (6 bases). The CDR3 covers 14 residues. The germline gives CDR1 KGHSH, CDR2 LQKENI. V lost 0 bases, J lost 2 bases, and 7 bases lay in between. CDR3 in amino acids: CASSPPLAQETQYF. The DNA for the CDR3 is TGTGCCAGCTCACCACCGCTAGCGCAAGAGACCCAGTACTTC. Complete variable domain (other parts from reference TRBV18 and TRBJ2-5): NAGVMQNPRHLVRRRGQEARLRCSPMKGHSHVYWYRQLPEEGLKFMVYLQKENIIDESGMPKERFSAEFPKEGPSILRIQQVVRGDSAAYFCASSPPLAQETQYFGPGTRLLVL.

The chain links TRBV5-6 to TRBJ2-3; 12 positions agree with TRBD2. This CDR3 is 13 amino acids long. Germline CDR1 SGHDT, CDR2 YYEEEE. The trim removed 0 bases at V and 15 bases at J, leaving 5 bases unmatched. CDR3 DNA sequence: TGTGCCAGCAGCTTGGCTAGCGGGGGGGCTTTATATTTT. The encoded protein is CASSLASGGALYF.

The V and J genes are TRBV5-1 and TRBJ1-4; 11 nucleotides agree with TRBD1. CDR3 size: 15 residues. The V and J ends lost 4 bases and 7 bases, in that order; junction bases with no gene match: 6. The germline V gene has CDR1 SGHRS and CDR2 YFSETQ. CDR3 amino acids: CASSRGTGGGEKLFF. Here the CDR3 DNA reads TGCGCCAGCAGCCGGGGGACAGGGGGAGGTGAAAAACTGTTTTTT.

J is TRBJ2-7 and V is TRBV7-2; no clear D gene. This CDR3 contains 13 residues. The germline V gene encodes CDR1 SGHTA and CDR2 FQGNSA. Trimming cost V 2 bases and J 6 bases, with 11 bases left between them. As DNA, the CDR3 is TGTGCCAGCAGCTTACGGTCCTCGGGCGAGCAGTACTTC. It specifies CASSLRSSGEQYF.

V and J are TRBV6-2 or TRBV6-3 and TRBJ1-4; 11 positions match TRBD1. V was pared by 5 bases and J by 10 bases, with 6 bases of the junction left unmatched. Germline lookup yields CDR1 MNHEY and CDR2 SVGEGT. The CDR3 loop spans 14 amino acids. The CDR3 sequence is CASSTGQGVGKLFF. The CDR3 DNA sequence: TGTGCCAGCAGTACGGGACAGGGGGTAGGAAAACTGTTTTTT.

The V gene is TRBV5-4, the J gene TRBJ2-1; TRBD1 agrees at 7 bases. CDR1 and CDR2 (germline): SGHNT, YYREEE (reference sequence). Unmatched junction bases numbered 6, after V lost 4 bases and J lost 5 bases. This CDR3 has 14 residues. Here the CDR3 reads CASSPTGLDNEQFF. The CDR3 region has the DNA TGTGCCAGCAGCCCGACAGGGTTGGACAATGAGCAGTTCTTC.

V usage is TRBV5-1 and J usage is TRBJ1-2; no firm D call. The CDR3 totals 15 residues. V lost 5 bases and J 2 bases, leaving 16 bases between the germline ends. The germline V gene has CDR1 SGHRS and CDR2 YFSETQ. CDR3 nucleotide sequence: TGCGCCAGCAGTCTCATATCAGGCACGAACTATGGCTACACCTTC. It specifies CASSLISGTNYGYTF.

This clone has just one count. The chain recombines TRBV6-4 with TRBJ2-1; 9 bases match TRBD2. The CDR3 covers 15 residues. J gave up 10 bases and V 3 bases, and 10 bases lay outside the gene matches. CDR1 is MRHNA and CDR2 is SNTAGT in the germline V gene. The DNA of the CDR3 is TGTGCCAGCAGTGAGGCGGGGGGGCTATATTGGGAGCAGTTCTTC. This codes for CASSEAGGLYWEQFF.

The rearrangement uses TRBV5-1 and TRBJ2-2; D is ambiguous. CDR3 length: 14 residues. Germline V CDR1 and CDR2: SGHRS, YFSETQ. Trimming shortened V by 0 bases and J by 1 base, and 4 bases separated the two germline ends. CDR3 region: CASSLAVNTGELFF. The CDR3, as DNA: TGCGCCAGCAGCTTGGCTGTGAACACCGGGGAGCTGTTTTTT.

CDR3 in DNA: TGTGCCAGTAGCGATGTGGGACAAGTGAATGAAAAACTGTTTTTT. It is translated as CASSDVGQVNEKLFF. The chain is built from TRBV19 and TRBJ1-4; a weak D match, TRBD1 (6 bases). CDR1 is LNHDA and CDR2 is SQIVND in the germline V gene (reference sequence). Trimming left V 6 bases short and J 5 bases short, with 16 bases between. This CDR3 contains 15 residues. Full variable domain (rest looked up from reference TRBV19 and TRBJ1-4): DGGITQSPKYLFRKEGQNVTLSCEQNLNHDAMYWYRQDPGQGLRLIYYSQIVNDFQKGDIAEGYSVSREKKESFPLTVTSAQKNPTAFYLCASSDVGQVNEKLFFGSGTQLSVL.

The chain links TRBV5-4 to TRBJ1-1; weak D call: TRBD1 (6 bases). The CDR3 has 12 amino acids. Germline V gene sequence: CDR1 SGHNT, CDR2 YYREEE (reference sequence). The V end was cut by 3 bases, the J end by 6 bases, with 9 bases between. CDR3 coding DNA: TGTGCCAGCAGCTCACAGGGAGCTGAAGCTTTCTTT. It translates to CASSSQGAEAFF.

This clone was found once. The CDR3 region has the DNA TGCGCCAGCTCGGGACAGGGTACCACAGATACGCAGTATTTT. This gives the protein CASSGQGTTDTQYF. The chain carries TRBV5-1 and TRBJ2-3; 9 nucleotides agree with TRBD1. J lost 2 bases, V lost 7 bases, and 5 bases had no gene match. This CDR3 is built from 14 residues. Germline V gene data show CDR1 as SGHRS and CDR2 as YFSETQ.

V usage is TRBV6-5 and J usage is TRBJ2-3; D is perhaps TRBD1 (5 bases). Germline values: CDR1 MNHEY, CDR2 SVGAGI. V shed 6 bases and J shed 3 bases, with 10 bases lying between them. The CDR3 has 13 amino acids. CDR3 residues: CASRYRQTDTQYF. The CDR3 DNA reads as TGTGCCAGCAGGTATAGACAGACAGATACGCAGTATTTT.

J is TRBJ2-7 and V is TRBV19, with D possibly matching TRBD1 (5 bases). CDR3 size: 15 residues. CDR1 is LNHDA, CDR2 SQIVND, per germline (reference sequence). Trimming stripped 4 bases from V and 1 base from J, with 14 bases between. The CDR3 is CASSRHRTESYEQYF. As DNA, the CDR3 is TGTGCCAGTAGTAGACACAGGACGGAATCCTACGAGCAGTACTTC.

V and J are TRBV5-6 and TRBJ2-7; TRBD2 matches 8 bases. From germline, CDR1 is SGHDT and CDR2 YYEEEE. V lost 2 bases, J lost 2 bases, and 9 bases stayed unmatched. This CDR3 is built from 16 residues. The CDR3 nucleotides are TGTGCCAGCAGCTTCGCCGGGCGGGGGGCCGCCTACGAGCAGTACTTC. It encodes CASSFAGRGAAYEQYF.

The chain links TRBV18 to TRBJ1-1; 7 bases are shared with TRBD1. The CDR3 contains 14 residues. J lost 4 bases, V lost 3 bases, and 5 bases had no gene match. Germline lookup yields CDR1 KGHSH and CDR2 LQKENI. The CDR3 region has the DNA TGTGCCAGCTCACCGAGGGGACAGACCACTGAAGCTTTCTTT. As protein: CASSPRGQTTEAFF.

The CDR3 here is CASSQGLMNTEAFF. Here the CDR3 DNA reads TGTGCCAGCTCCCAGGGACTGATGAACACTGAAGCTTTCTTT. The chain combines TRBV18 with TRBJ1-1, with D maybe TRBD1 (5 bases). V was shortened by 6 bases and J by 0 bases, with 11 bases between the two germline ends. The CDR3 is 14 amino acids. From germline, CDR1 is KGHSH and CDR2 LQKENI.

The chain carries TRBV5-1 and TRBJ2-7; the match to TRBD1 covers 8 bases. Germline CDR1 reads SGHRS; CDR2 reads YFSETQ. The trim removed 4 bases at V and 2 bases at J, leaving 5 bases unmatched. The CDR3 sequence is 14 residues long. This chain's CDR3 is CASSTDRGTYEQYF. The CDR3 DNA follows: TGCGCCAGCAGCACCGACAGGGGCACCTACGAGCAGTACTTC.

J is TRBJ1-4 and V is TRBV20-1, with D possibly being TRBD1 (6 bases). V was trimmed by 3 bases and J by 2 bases, leaving 13 bases between them. This CDR3 region has 15 residues. CDR1 is DFQATT and CDR2 is SNEGSKA in the germline V gene (reference sequence). Here the CDR3 reads CSASIVGATNEKLFF. DNA of the CDR3: TGCAGTGCTAGTATCGTGGGGGCGACTAATGAAAAACTGTTTTTT.